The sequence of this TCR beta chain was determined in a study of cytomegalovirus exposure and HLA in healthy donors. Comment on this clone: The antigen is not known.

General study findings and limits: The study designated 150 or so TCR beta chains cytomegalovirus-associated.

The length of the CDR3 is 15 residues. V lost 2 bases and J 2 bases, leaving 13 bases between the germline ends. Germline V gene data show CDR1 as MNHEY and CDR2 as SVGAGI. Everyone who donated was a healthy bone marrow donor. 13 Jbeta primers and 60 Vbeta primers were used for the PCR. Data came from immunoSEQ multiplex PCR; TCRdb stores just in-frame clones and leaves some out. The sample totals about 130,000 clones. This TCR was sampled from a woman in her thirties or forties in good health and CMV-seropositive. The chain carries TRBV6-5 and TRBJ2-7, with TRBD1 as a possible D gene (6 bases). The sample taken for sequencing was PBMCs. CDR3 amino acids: CASSYARTATYEQYF. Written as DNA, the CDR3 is TGTGCCAGCAGTTACGCCAGGACAGCTACCTACGAGCAGTACTTC.